A selection of T cell receptor beta chains follows, all from one sample in a study of OX40 agonist ivuxolimab in advanced cancers. Measured with immunoSEQ multiplex PCR; TCRdb has only the in-frame clones, and not every one. The table records under 20,000 clones, more than 65% of them present only once. Source: CD4+ or CD8+ T cells sorted from blood, taken in a trial of the OX40 agonist ivuxolimab. These receptors came from an adult with an advanced solid tumor such as melanoma, head and neck, liver or kidney cancer. Both conserved end residues are part of each CDR3. The D gene is left open where the match is weak. For some rows the clone size is stated as once, few or many, or as a class when expanded; others skip it.

D,J,size,V,CDR3,DNA
TRBD2,TRBJ2-3,NA,TRBV18,CASSPEDSGTDTQYF,TGTGCCAGCTCACCAGAAGATAGCGGGACAGATACGCAGTATTTT
NA,TRBJ2-7,NA,TRBV21-1,CASSKAPQIDLYEQYF,TGTGCCAGCAGCAAAGCGCCCCAGATCGACCTTTACGAGCAGTACTTC
NA,TRBJ2-7,NA,TRBV5-1,CASSLGQRTYEQYF,TGCGCCAGCAGCTTGGGACAGAGGACCTACGAGCAGTACTTC
TRBD2,TRBJ2-1,NA,TRBV9,CASSPPRGDPKYNEQFF,TGTGCCAGCAGCCCCCCCCGGGGGGATCCCAAATACAATGAGCAGTTCTTC
NA,TRBJ2-7,NA,TRBV29-1,CSVGLYEQYF,TGCAGCGTTGGACTGTACGAGCAGTACTTC
NA,TRBJ1-2,NA,TRBV29-1,CSVEGEQGGYGYTF,TGCAGCGTTGAAGGGGAACAAGGAGGCTATGGCTACACCTTC
NA,TRBJ1-3,NA,TRBV28,CATAPRAGWWNTIYF,TGTGCCACGGCGCCAAGGGCAGGGTGGTGGAACACCATATATTTT
NA,TRBJ1-5,few,TRBV25-1,CASSEWGRNQPQHF,TGTGCCAGCAGTGAATGGGGAAGAAATCAGCCCCAGCATTTT
NA,TRBJ1-1,few,TRBV12-5,CASGQQGTEAFF,TGTGCTAGTGGTCAACAGGGAACTGAAGCTTTCTTT
NA,TRBJ2-7,NA,TRBV10-1,CASSDKAYEQYF,TGCGCCAGCAGTGATAAGGCCTACGAGCAGTACTTC
NA,TRBJ2-1,NA,TRBV12-5,CASGLGAGGPQQFF,TGTGCTAGTGGTTTAGGAGCGGGCGGCCCCCAGCAGTTCTTC
NA,TRBJ2-2,medium-sized,TRBV4-3,CASSQDWGRGRLLTGELFF,TGCGCCAGCAGCCAAGATTGGGGCAGGGGAAGACTCCTAACCGGGGAGCTGTTTTTT
TRBD1,TRBJ2-7,once,TRBV7-3,CASSPRQGTEQYF,TGTGCCAGCAGTCCAAGACAGGGAACCGAGCAGTACTTC
TRBD2,TRBJ2-3,NA,TRBV27,CASSGLAPTDTQYF,TGTGCCAGCAGTGGACTAGCTCCCACAGATACGCAGTATTTT
NA,TRBJ2-7,NA,TRBV4-2,CASSQEGDTNYEQYF,TGTGCCAGCAGCCAAGAGGGGGACACAAACTACGAGCAGTACTTC
TRBD1,TRBJ1-3,NA,TRBV7-9,CASSLTGGSSGNTIYF,TGTGCCAGCAGCTTGACAGGGGGTTCCTCTGGAAACACCATATATTTT
NA,TRBJ2-2,NA,TRBV7-2,CASAPAGELFF,TGTGCCAGCGCCCCCGCCGGGGAGCTGTTTTTT
NA,TRBJ1-4,once,TRBV27,CASSTGFGNEKLFF,TGTGCCAGCAGTACAGGGTTTGGTAATGAAAAACTGTTTTTT
NA,TRBJ2-3,NA,TRBV27,CASSLWGKGLGADTQYF,TGTGCCAGCAGTTTATGGGGGAAAGGTCTTGGGGCAGATACGCAGTATTTT
TRBD1,TRBJ1-1,NA,TRBV4-3,CASSDRGAEAFF,TGCGCCAGCAGTGACAGGGGCGCTGAAGCTTTCTTT
NA,TRBJ2-2,NA,TRBV7-9,CASSFVGGDTGELFF,TGTGCCAGCAGCTTTGTTGGCGGGGACACCGGGGAGCTGTTTTTT
NA,TRBJ1-2,NA,TRBV19,CASSISGEGIYGYTF,TGTGCCAGTAGTATAAGTGGGGAAGGGATTTATGGCTACACCTTC
TRBD1,TRBJ1-5,once,TRBV2,CASRGRQGEGYSNQPQHF,TGTGCCAGCAGAGGGAGACAGGGAGAAGGGTATAGCAATCAGCCCCAGCATTTT
NA,TRBJ1-5,NA,TRBV7-5,CARSQGNQPQHF,TGTGCCAGAAGCCAGGGAAATCAGCCCCAGCATTTT
NA,TRBJ1-2,NA,TRBV29-1,CSVGWGRSGYTF,TGCAGCGTTGGCTGGGGGAGAAGTGGCTACACCTTC
NA,TRBJ2-2,medium-sized,TRBV2,CASRDIGTSTGELFF,TGTGCCAGCAGGGACATCGGGACTTCGACCGGGGAGCTGTTTTTT
TRBD1,TRBJ2-3,NA,TRBV7-6,CASSWTGGTDTQYF,TGTGCCAGCAGCTGGACAGGGGGCACAGATACGCAGTATTTT
NA,TRBJ1-2,NA,TRBV28,CASSLRGSYGYTF,TGTGCCAGCAGTTTAAGGGGTAGCTATGGCTACACCTTC
NA,TRBJ1-6,NA,TRBV18,CASSRTPVSSYNSPLHF,TGTGCCAGCTCACGGACTCCTGTCAGCTCCTATAATTCACCCCTCCACTTT
NA,TRBJ2-1,NA,TRBV6-5,CASSYWGEQFF,TGTGCCAGCAGTTACTGGGGGGAGCAGTTCTTC
NA,TRBJ2-7,once,TRBV27,CASSLGVDYEQYF,TGTGCCAGCAGCCTCGGAGTGGACTACGAGCAGTACTTC
NA,TRBJ1-3,once,TRBV7-6,CADSPSDSGNTIYF,TGTGCCGACAGCCCAAGCGACTCTGGAAACACCATATATTTT
NA,TRBJ2-3,NA,TRBV28,CASSEDLLYTDTQYF,TGTGCCAGCAGTGAGGACTTACTATACACAGATACGCAGTATTTT
NA,TRBJ2-3,NA,TRBV9,CASSVEVSGGTDTQYF,TGTGCCAGCAGCGTAGAAGTCTCTGGGGGCACCGATACGCAGTATTTT
NA,TRBJ2-2,NA,TRBV9,CASSVGTFTGELFF,TGTGCCAGCAGCGTAGGGACTTTCACCGGGGAGCTGTTTTTT
NA,TRBJ1-1,NA,TRBV4-2,CASRREGNPEAFF,TGTGCCAGCAGGAGGGAAGGGAACCCTGAAGCTTTCTTT
TRBD1,TRBJ1-2,NA,TRBV6-1,CASSEQQGASYGYTF,TGTGCCAGCAGTGAACAACAGGGGGCGAGCTATGGCTACACCTTC
NA,TRBJ2-7,NA,TRBV27,CASAQGTYEQYF,TGTGCCAGCGCGCAGGGTACCTACGAGCAGTACTTC
TRBD1,TRBJ2-1,NA,TRBV29-1,CSVTRTGGGFEQFF,TGCAGCGTTACCCGGACAGGAGGTGGGTTTGAGCAGTTCTTC
TRBD1,TRBJ1-1,NA,TRBV27,CASRTGGGSTEAFF,TGTGCCAGCAGGACAGGGGGCGGAAGCACTGAAGCTTTCTTT
NA,TRBJ1-2,NA,TRBV7-2,CASSLEDGHYGYTF,TGTGCCAGCAGCTTAGAAGACGGGCATTATGGCTACACCTTC
TRBD2,TRBJ2-3,NA,TRBV6-5,CASSYLLAVTDTQYF,TGTGCCAGCAGTTACTTACTAGCGGTCACAGATACGCAGTATTTT
NA,TRBJ1-1,medium-sized,TRBV11-3,CASSLRRGEAFF,TGTGCCAGCAGCTTACGAAGGGGTGAGGCTTTCTTT
NA,TRBJ2-7,NA,TRBV9,CASSVGYEQYF,TGTGCCAGCAGCGTAGGTTACGAGCAGTACTTC
NA,TRBJ1-4,once,TRBV7-9,CASSPPGATNEKLFF,TGTGCCAGCAGCCCTCCGGGGGCGACTAATGAAAAACTGTTTTTT
NA,TRBJ2-6,once,TRBV2,CASSYHRDTYSGANVLTF,TGTGCCAGCAGTTACCACCGGGACACCTACTCTGGGGCCAACGTCCTGACTTTC
NA,TRBJ2-2,few,TRBV10-3,CAISEFRDVNTGELFF,TGTGCCATCAGTGAGTTTCGGGACGTTAACACCGGGGAGCTGTTTTTT
NA,TRBJ1-2,NA,TRBV27,CASSLGLPVDNYGYTF,TGTGCCAGCAGTCTCGGACTCCCGGTTGACAACTATGGCTACACCTTC
TRBD1,TRBJ1-1,NA,TRBV5-6,CASSFGTGLEAFF,TGTGCCAGCAGCTTCGGGACAGGGTTAGAAGCTTTCTTT
NA,TRBJ1-6,few,TRBV6-1,CASSVQVSESPLHF,TGTGCCAGCAGTGTACAGGTGTCAGAGTCACCCCTCCACTTT
NA,TRBJ1-1,NA,TRBV5-6,CASSLSGPEAFF,TGTGCCAGCAGCTTGTCGGGGCCTGAAGCTTTCTTT
NA,TRBJ1-4,NA,TRBV6-6,CASSFQGIGEKLFF,TGTGCCAGCAGTTTCCAGGGAATTGGTGAAAAACTGTTTTTT
TRBD1,TRBJ2-2,NA,TRBV9,CASSQNRGSSTGELFF,TGTGCCAGCAGCCAAAACAGGGGATCGTCCACCGGGGAGCTGTTTTTT
TRBD1,TRBJ1-1,NA,TRBV6-5,CASSFGTGETEAFF,TGTGCCAGCAGTTTCGGGACAGGGGAAACTGAAGCTTTCTTT
NA,TRBJ1-2,NA,TRBV7-9,CASSLVFGSDNYGYTF,TGTGCCAGCAGCTTAGTGTTCGGTTCTGATAACTATGGCTACACCTTC
NA,TRBJ1-1,NA,TRBV7-9,CASSSIGTEAFF,TGTGCCAGCAGCTCAATTGGGACTGAAGCTTTCTTT
NA,TRBJ2-5,once,TRBV19,CASSVRQDGETQYF,TGTGCCAGTAGTGTACGACAGGACGGAGAGACCCAGTACTTC